A single sample gave rise to the 16 T cell receptor beta chains below, sequenced in a study of blood T cells in healthy people across ages. Sample-barcoded 5' priming and a J-beta primer mix drove a second PCR of about 7 to 12 cycles. From the 5' RACE reads, TCRdb called clonotypes with MiXCR, one entry per CDR3 protein. This sample has about 1.6 million distinct CDR3 sequences, with 30% to 40% found just once. Sample: blood. The receptors shown here come from a woman in her twenties or thirties in good health.

As regards this clonotype: This may arise from a read error, as a much more abundant clone is one base away. The rearrangement links TRBV7-2 to TRBJ2-3, with D possibly being TRBD2 (6 bases). CDR1 SGHTA and CDR2 FQGNSA come from the germline V gene. The CDR3 is made up of 14 amino acids. CDR3 nucleotide sequence: TGTGCCAGCAGCTTCGGTAGGGGAGGAGATGCGCAGTATTTT. This codes for CASSFGRGGDAQYF.

The rearrangement joins TRBV20-1 to TRBJ2-5, with 10 bases fitting TRBD2. The V gene end was trimmed by 3 bases and the J gene end by 11 bases; junction bases not matched to a gene: 15. Germline V lookup: CDR1 DFQATT, CDR2 SNEGSKA (reference sequence). The CDR3 sequence is 15 residues long. CDR3: CSASLAGATYNEQYF. The DNA of the CDR3 is TGCAGTGCTAGCCTAGCGGGGGCAACCTACAATGAGCAGTACTTC.

This chain links TRBV30 with TRBJ2-1, with a possible D match to TRBD2 (5 bases). Germline CDR1 reads GTSNPN; CDR2 reads SVGIG (reference sequence). There are 13 residues in the CDR3. Trimming removed 6 bases from V and 0 bases from J, with 9 bases in between. CDR3 amino acids: CACVRGSYNEQFF. The CDR3 DNA is TGTGCCTGTGTCCGGGGCTCCTACAATGAGCAGTTCTTC.

The chain joins TRBV20-1 to TRBJ2-1; a weak D match, TRBD2 (6 bases). Germline V CDR1 and CDR2: DFQATT, SNEGSKA (reference sequence). V lost 3 bases and J 13 bases, leaving 25 bases between the germline ends. This CDR3 is built from 15 residues. In nucleotides, the CDR3 is TGCAGTGCTAGTTCTTTTAGCGGAGACGGAGAGACCCAGTTCTTC. It yields the protein CSASSFSGDGETQFF.

This clonotype has only a few counts. The chain has TRBV3-1 and TRBJ1-2, with D possibly being TRBD1 (6 bases). The germline CDR1 and CDR2 sequences are LGHDT and YNNKEL (reference sequence). Trimming removed 2 bases at V and 7 bases at J, with 11 bases between. The CDR3 spans 13 residues. CDR3 in DNA: TGTGCCAGCAGCCAATGGAGAGGGGGTGGCTACACCTTC. It translates to CASSQWRGGGYTF.

The J gene is TRBJ2-7, the V gene TRBV27; TRBD1 matches at 11 bases. The CDR3 contains 15 residues. J was trimmed by 7 bases and V by 1 base; bases with no gene match: 6. Looked up from germline, CDR1 is MNHEY and CDR2 is SMNVEV (reference sequence). The CDR3 bases are TGTGCCAGCAGTTTATACGGACAGGGGGCGCGGGAGCAGTACTTC. Amino acids: CASSLYGQGAREQYF.

This chain joins TRBV12-3 or TRBV12-4 and TRBJ1-6; D uncertain. This CDR3 region has 17 residues. V was pared by 5 bases and J by 9 bases, with 23 bases between. The CDR3 is CASSPSRWASLSSPLHF. CDR3 sequence (DNA): TGTGCCAGCAGTCCTAGCCGGTGGGCCTCTTTAAGTTCACCCCTCCACTTT.

This sequence joins TRBV10-3 and TRBJ2-7, with 8 bases lining up with TRBD1. Germline CDR1 is ENHRY and CDR2 is SYGVKD. CDR3 length: 17 residues. After removal of 0 bases from V and 5 bases from J, the junction contained 12 bases not matched to a gene. CDR3 in amino acids: CAISESILRQGPDEQYF. The CDR3 DNA reads as TGTGCCATCAGTGAGTCGATCTTGAGACAGGGGCCTGACGAGCAGTACTTC.

This chain joins TRBV6-2 or TRBV6-3 and TRBJ2-7, with TRBD1 matching 7 bases. CDR1 and CDR2 (germline): MNHEY, SVGEGT. The CDR3 has 15 residues. V lost 2 bases to trimming and J lost 0 bases; unmatched junction nucleotides: 4. The CDR3 DNA reads TGTGCCAGCAGTTACCGGGCAGGGGGCTCCTACGAGCAGTACTTC. This codes for CASSYRAGGSYEQYF.

The chain has TRBV6-1 and TRBJ1-5; tentatively, D is TRBD1 (6 bases). The CDR3 runs to 15 residues. Trimming cost V 5 bases and J 2 bases, with 13 bases left between them. Germline values: CDR1 MNHNS, CDR2 SASEGT. The CDR3 here is CASSIQGDGNQPQHF. The CDR3 nucleotides are TGTGCCAGCAGTATACAGGGAGATGGCAATCAGCCCCAGCATTTT.

The chain links TRBV20-1 to TRBJ2-5, with TRBD2 matching 7 bases. This CDR3 is 13 amino acids long. J gave up 0 bases and V 6 bases, and 4 bases lay outside the gene matches. Germline V gene lookup returns CDR1 DFQATT and CDR2 SNEGSKA (reference sequence). CDR3 loop: CSAPAGNQETQYF. In DNA form, the CDR3 reads TGCAGTGCCCCAGCGGGGAACCAAGAGACCCAGTACTTC.

The chain employs TRBV20-1 and TRBJ1-2; 7 bases are shared with TRBD1. The V segment lost 0 bases and the J segment 4 bases; nucleotides outside the gene matches: 8. The CDR3 totals 15 residues. The V gene's germline CDR1 is DFQATT and CDR2 SNEGSKA (reference sequence). The CDR3: CSARDWTGRLYGYTF. DNA for the CDR3: TGCAGTGCTAGAGACTGGACAGGCCGGCTCTATGGCTACACCTTC.

This clonotype was observed a few times. The chain employs TRBV27 and TRBJ2-5, with D perhaps TRBD1 (6 bases). The DNA end is more similar to TRBJ2-7, so the J call may be wrong. In germline, CDR1 is MNHEY, CDR2 SMNVEV (reference sequence). The CDR3 has 11 amino acids. The CDR3 nucleotides read TGTGCCAGCAGAACAGGGTACGAGCAGTACTTC. This sequence encodes CASRTGYEQYF.

The chain employs TRBV6-5 and TRBJ2-6; perhaps TRBD1 as D (6 bases). Trimming left V 8 bases short and J 0 bases short, with 14 bases between. The CDR3 is 16 residues long. Germline CDR1 reads MNHEY; CDR2 reads SVGAGI. The CDR3 is CASGRGPPSGANVLTF. CDR3 DNA: TGTGCCAGCGGCAGGGGCCCTCCCTCTGGGGCCAACGTCCTGACTTTC.

This chain uses TRBV4-1 with TRBJ1-5; D is unclear. Germline V gene data show CDR1 as MGHRA and CDR2 as YSYEKL. The CDR3 covers 16 residues. Trimming stripped 0 bases from V and 4 bases from J, with 13 bases between. The CDR3 DNA is TGCGCCAGCAGCCAAGAAGAGGCCGGACCTAATCAGCCCCAGCATTTT. Translation gives CASSQEEAGPNQPQHF.

J is TRBJ2-7 and V is TRBV7-9; TRBD2 might be the D (5 bases). Germline-derived CDR1 and CDR2 are SEHNR and FQNEAQ (reference sequence). V was trimmed by 4 bases and J by 2 bases, leaving 15 bases between them. The CDR3 consists of 15 residues. CDR3 amino acids: CASSSSLRGTYEQYF. The CDR3 nucleotides are TGTGCCAGCAGCTCAAGCTTACGGGGAACCTACGAGCAGTACTTC.